These 24 T cell receptor beta chains originate from one sample sequenced in a study of shared clonotypes between healthy human individuals. Sequencing used immunoSEQ multiplex PCR; TCRdb keeps in-frame clones, though not all of them. The table shows more than 2,000,000 clones, with approximately 92% occurring only once. Material: naive CD4+ T cells sorted from blood. As to subset: CD45RA+ positively selected. The receptor source for this set is a man between 18 and 35 years old in good health.

The rearrangement links TRBV27 to TRBJ2-3, with D tentatively TRBD2 (5 bases). CDR1 and CDR2 (germline): MNHEY, SMNVEV (reference sequence). Trimming removed 2 bases from V and 1 base from J, with 7 bases in between. This CDR3 is 14 amino acids long. The CDR3 reads CASSLEGGTDTQYF. The DNA of the CDR3 is TGTGCCAGCAGTTTAGAGGGAGGCACAGATACGCAGTATTTT.

The gene calls are TRBV18 and TRBJ2-3, with D possibly being TRBD2 (6 bases). Per the germline V gene, CDR1 is KGHSH and CDR2 is LQKENI. Trimming stripped 8 bases from V and 2 bases from J, with 14 bases between. CDR3 size: 14 residues. CDR3 nucleotides: TGTGCCAGCGCCAGGAGGGACCCCACAGATACGCAGTATTTT. This sequence encodes CASARRDPTDTQYF.

The chain has TRBV19 and TRBJ1-1, with 7 positions matching TRBD1. V was pared by 4 bases and J by 5 bases, with 10 bases of the junction left unmatched. The CDR3 covers 15 residues. Germline CDR1 and CDR2: LNHDA and SQIVND (reference sequence). The CDR3 loop reads CASSSRRGRGTEAFF. CDR3 nucleotides: TGTGCCAGTAGTAGCCGGAGGGGGCGAGGGACTGAAGCTTTCTTT.

CDR3 nucleotides: TGTGCCAGCTCACCAATACTAGCTGTTTGGGATGAGCAGTTCTTC. This sequence encodes CASSPILAVWDEQFF. The rearrangement joins TRBV18 to TRBJ2-1, with a possible D match to TRBD2 (6 bases). V gave up 2 bases and J gave up 8 bases, with 16 bases separating them. The CDR3 is 15 residues long. CDR1 is KGHSH and CDR2 is LQKENI in the germline V gene.

The rearrangement uses TRBV4-1 and TRBJ2-5; 7 nucleotides match TRBD2. The last part of the DNA fits TRBJ2-7 better; the J call may be wrong. Germline assignment: CDR1 MGHRA and CDR2 YSYEKL. The CDR3 sequence is 16 residues long. The CDR3 loop is CASSRGAGERVYEQYF. CDR3 DNA: TGCGCCAGCAGCCGGGGCGCGGGAGAGAGGGTTTACGAGCAGTACTTC.

With respect to this clone: This CDR3 is also generated by other DNA sequences in the sample. This chain links TRBV2 with TRBJ1-3; 7 bases line up with TRBD1. After removal of 5 bases from V and 4 bases from J, the junction contained 5 bases not matched to a gene. The CDR3 is made up of 14 amino acids. Germline values: CDR1 SNHLY, CDR2 FYNNEI. CDR3 bases: TGTGCCAGCAGTACAGGGGCGGGAGGAAACACCATATATTTT. Translation gives CASSTGAGGNTIYF.

The chain combines TRBV5-4 with TRBJ1-4; D ambiguous. Trimming removed 0 bases at V and 8 bases at J, with 17 bases between. The CDR3 is made up of 16 amino acids. Germline V gives CDR1 SGHNT, CDR2 YYREEE (reference sequence). This CDR3 is CASSLGPSGTGEKLFF. The CDR3 nucleotides read TGTGCCAGCAGCTTGGGACCCTCCGGAACCGGGGAAAAACTGTTTTTT.

V usage is TRBV9 and J usage is TRBJ1-2; 7 bases are a match to TRBD1. The V gene's germline CDR1 is SGDLS and CDR2 YYNGEE. There are 15 residues in the CDR3. V shed 4 bases and J 3 bases; nucleotides not matched to a gene: 9. The CDR3 nucleotides are TGTGCCAGCAGCCAGAGTACAGGGGAGGACTATGGCTACACCTTC. Residues: CASSQSTGEDYGYTF.

With regard to this clone: This sample also contains other DNA sequences that code for the same CDR3. The CDR3 DNA reads TGTGCCAGCAGCTTGCCGGGGCGGACAGATACGCAGTATTTT. Its protein product is CASSLPGRTDTQYF. V usage is TRBV7-2 and J usage is TRBJ2-3; TRBD1 or TRBD2 may be the D gene (5 bases each). Trimming took 3 bases from V and 3 from J, leaving 10 bases between them. The CDR3 is 14 residues long. Germline V gives CDR1 SGHTA, CDR2 FQGNSA.

The CDR3 nucleotides read TGTGCCATCAGGGGACTAGCGACCGGGGAGCTGTTTTTT. It encodes CAIRGLATGELFF. This chain uses TRBV10-3 with TRBJ2-2; 10 positions agree with TRBD2. Unmatched junction bases numbered 0, after V lost 6 bases and J lost 5 bases. The germline CDR1 and CDR2 sequences are ENHRY and SYGVKD. The CDR3 consists of 13 residues.

As for this clone: Different DNA sequences within this sample yield the same CDR3. The chain has TRBV28 and TRBJ1-4; TRBD1 is a possible D gene (5 bases). The CDR3 extends over 15 amino acids. V dropped 2 bases and J dropped 0 bases, with 7 bases sitting between them. Germline lookup yields CDR1 MDHEN and CDR2 SYDVKM. In nucleotides, the CDR3 is TGTGCCAGCAGTTTAGGGGGGGCAACTAATGAAAAACTGTTTTTT. It translates to CASSLGGATNEKLFF.

The gene calls are TRBV11-2 and TRBJ1-5, with a tentative D call TRBD1 (5 bases). The CDR3 sequence is 14 residues long. CDR1 is SGHAT, CDR2 FQNNGV, per germline. Trimming removed 10 bases from V and 6 bases from J, with 19 bases in between. The CDR3 DNA follows: TGTGCCACCTTCCTGGAGGTTAGGGGTCAGCCCCAGCATTTT. Translated, it gives CATFLEVRGQPQHF. The full variable domain, its missing parts supplied by reference TRBV11-2 and TRBJ1-5, is EAGVAQSPRYKIIEKRQSVAFWCNPISGHATLYWYQQILGQGPKLLIQFQNNGVVDDSQLPKDRFSAERLKGVDSTLKIQPAKLEDSAVYLCATFLEVRGQPQHFGDGTRLSIL.

This rearrangement joins TRBV13 to TRBJ1-3; 7 nucleotides align to TRBD1. The germline gives CDR1 PRHDT, CDR2 FYEKMQ (reference sequence). The CDR3 spans 15 residues. The V segment lost 4 bases and the J segment 2 bases; nucleotides outside the gene matches: 5. This chain's CDR3 is CASSSTGKPGNTIYF. CDR3 DNA sequence: TGTGCCAGCAGCTCGACAGGGAAACCTGGAAACACCATATATTTT.

The chain couples TRBV9 to TRBJ2-1, with 14 nucleotides matching TRBD2. J lost 9 bases, V lost 0 bases, and 2 bases had no gene match. Germline-derived CDR1 and CDR2 are SGDLS and YYNGEE. This CDR3 contains 15 residues. The CDR3, as DNA: TGTGCCAGCAGCGTAGTGGGACTAGCGGGAGCTGAGCAGTTCTTC. It is translated as CASSVVGLAGAEQFF.

The V gene is TRBV6-1, the J gene TRBJ1-5; a possible D gene is TRBD1 (5 bases). In germline, CDR1 is MNHNS, CDR2 SASEGT. V shed 3 bases and J shed 7 bases, with 13 bases lying between them. The CDR3 has 14 amino acids. CDR3 region: CASSDFVGGQPQHF. In DNA form, the CDR3 reads TGTGCCAGCAGTGACTTTGTCGGGGGGCAGCCCCAGCATTTT.

As concerns this clone: The identical CDR3 is also encoded by other nucleotide sequences in the sample. This rearrangement joins TRBV15 to TRBJ2-5; perhaps TRBD1 as D (5 bases). Germline-derived CDR1 and CDR2 are LNHNV and YYDKDF (reference sequence). Deletions cut 1 base from V and 1 base from J, with 7 bases between. The length of the CDR3 is 14 residues. CDR3 sequence: CATSRGGIQETQYF. CDR3 bases: TGTGCCACCAGCAGAGGGGGCATCCAAGAGACCCAGTACTTC.

This clone appeared a single time. This chain uses TRBV28 with TRBJ2-7; 8 bases fit TRBD2. From germline, CDR1 is MDHEN and CDR2 SYDVKM. The V segment lost 8 bases and the J segment 6 bases; nucleotides outside the gene matches: 9. The CDR3 contains 13 residues. The CDR3 loop is CASRGGGSAEQYF. The CDR3 nucleotides read TGTGCCAGCCGGGGCGGGGGGTCTGCCGAGCAGTACTTC.

This clone was detected only once. V and J are TRBV18 and TRBJ2-3; 8 bases are shared with TRBD2. V trimming: 5 bases; J trimming: 0 bases; junction bases outside the gene matches: 4. Germline CDR1 reads KGHSH; CDR2 reads LQKENI. The CDR3 covers 15 residues. The CDR3 here is CASSDSGTSTDTQYF. CDR3 bases: TGTGCCAGCTCAGATAGCGGGACCAGCACAGATACGCAGTATTTT.

The chain has TRBV2 and TRBJ1-1; D ambiguous. In germline, CDR1 is SNHLY, CDR2 FYNNEI. The CDR3 loop spans 11 amino acids. V was cut by 5 bases and J by 8 bases, with 9 bases left in between. The CDR3 is CASSRTLEAFF. CDR3 in DNA: TGTGCCAGCAGTCGGACGTTAGAAGCTTTCTTT.

On this clone: The sample carries other DNA sequences with the same CDR3. This chain connects TRBV28 to TRBJ2-7; 7 bases align to TRBD1. The CDR3 is 13 amino acids. The V and J ends lost 6 bases and 0 bases, in that order; junction bases with no gene match: 2. Germline CDR1 reads MDHEN; CDR2 reads SYDVKM. The CDR3 nucleotides read TGTGCCAGCAGGCGACAGGGCTCCTACGAGCAGTACTTC. Its translation: CASRRQGSYEQYF.

The DNA for the CDR3 is TGCGCCAGCAGCCGGTGGACAGGGTCGGAGACCCAGTACTTC. As protein: CASSRWTGSETQYF. This chain links TRBV4-3 with TRBJ2-5; TRBD1 agrees at 8 bases. The CDR3 is 14 residues long. The V gene's germline CDR1 is LGHNA and CDR2 YSLEER. V lost 4 bases and J lost 5; bases outside the gene matches: 6.

V gene TRBV2 combines with J gene TRBJ1-5, with D perhaps matching TRBD1 (5 bases). Germline values: CDR1 SNHLY, CDR2 FYNNEI. The CDR3 has 13 residues. Trimming removed 4 bases from V and 4 bases from J, with 8 bases in between. CDR3 in amino acids: CASSGQQNQPQHF. The CDR3 nucleotides read TGTGCCAGCAGTGGACAGCAGAATCAGCCCCAGCATTTT.

V is TRBV5-1 and J is TRBJ2-7; D remains unclear. The CDR3 consists of 13 residues. Germline assignment: CDR1 SGHRS and CDR2 YFSETQ. Trimming cost V 4 bases and J 3 bases, with 11 bases left between them. CDR3 DNA: TGCGCCAGCAGCCTCGCAGTCCTCTACGAGCAGTACTTC. Its translation is CASSLAVLYEQYF.

The CDR3 region has the DNA TGTGCCAGCAGCCGACAGGGTAGCCCTTGGCCCCAGCATTTT. This sequence encodes CASSRQGSPWPQHF. The chain employs TRBV5-4 and TRBJ1-5, with 7 bases identical to TRBD1. Losses at the gene ends were 4 bases for V and 9 bases for J; bases not matched to a gene: 10. Germline CDR1 reads SGHNT; CDR2 reads YYREEE (reference sequence). This CDR3 comprises 14 residues.